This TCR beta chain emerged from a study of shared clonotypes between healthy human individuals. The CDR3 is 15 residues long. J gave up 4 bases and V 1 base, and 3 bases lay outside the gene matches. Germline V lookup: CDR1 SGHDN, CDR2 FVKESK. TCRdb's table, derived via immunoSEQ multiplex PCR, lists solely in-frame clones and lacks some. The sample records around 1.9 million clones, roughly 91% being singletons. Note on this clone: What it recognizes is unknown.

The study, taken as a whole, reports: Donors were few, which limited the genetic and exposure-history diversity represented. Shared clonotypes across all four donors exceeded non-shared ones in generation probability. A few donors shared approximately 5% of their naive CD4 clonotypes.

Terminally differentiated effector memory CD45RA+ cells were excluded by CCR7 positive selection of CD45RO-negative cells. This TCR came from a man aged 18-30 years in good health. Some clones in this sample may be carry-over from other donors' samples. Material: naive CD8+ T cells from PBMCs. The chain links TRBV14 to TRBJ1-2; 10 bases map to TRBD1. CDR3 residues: CASSQGQGAIYGYTF. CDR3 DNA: TGTGCCAGCAGCCAAGGACAGGGGGCGATCTATGGCTACACCTTC. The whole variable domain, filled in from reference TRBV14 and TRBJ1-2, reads EAGVTQFPSHSVIEKGQTVTLRCDPISGHDNLYWYRRVMGKEIKFLLHFVKESKQDESGMPNNRFLAERTGGTYSTLKVQPAELEDSGVYFCASSQGQGAIYGYTFGSGTRLTVV.